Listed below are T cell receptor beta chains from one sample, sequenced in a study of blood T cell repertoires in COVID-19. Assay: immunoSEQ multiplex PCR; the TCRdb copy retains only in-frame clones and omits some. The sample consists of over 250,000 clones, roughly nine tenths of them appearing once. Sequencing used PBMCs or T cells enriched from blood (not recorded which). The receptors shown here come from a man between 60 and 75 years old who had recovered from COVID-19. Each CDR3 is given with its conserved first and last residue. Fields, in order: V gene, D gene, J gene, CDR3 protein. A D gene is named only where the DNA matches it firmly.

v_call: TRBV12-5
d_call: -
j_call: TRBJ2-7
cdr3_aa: CASGLAGGGLEQYF

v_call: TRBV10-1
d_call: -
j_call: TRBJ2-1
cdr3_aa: CANLRDKGSNEQFF

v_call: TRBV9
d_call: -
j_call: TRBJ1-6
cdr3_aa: CASSPDNSPLHF

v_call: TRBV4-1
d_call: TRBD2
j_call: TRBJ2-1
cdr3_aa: CASSQGAGVGYEQFF

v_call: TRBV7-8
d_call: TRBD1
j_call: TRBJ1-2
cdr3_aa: CASSSVARDSYGYTF

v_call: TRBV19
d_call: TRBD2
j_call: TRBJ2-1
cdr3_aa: CASKAGGMITYNEQFF

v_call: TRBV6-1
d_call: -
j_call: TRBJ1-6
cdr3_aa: CASSEKGRDSPLHF

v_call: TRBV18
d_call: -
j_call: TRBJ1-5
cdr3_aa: CASSRPIRRPYQPQHF

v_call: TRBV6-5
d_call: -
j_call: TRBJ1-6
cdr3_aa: CASSSSPGENSPLHF

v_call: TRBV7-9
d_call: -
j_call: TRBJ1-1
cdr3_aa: CASSLDMNTEAFF

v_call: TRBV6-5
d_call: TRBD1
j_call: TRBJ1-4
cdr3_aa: CASSLTGGAGEKLFF

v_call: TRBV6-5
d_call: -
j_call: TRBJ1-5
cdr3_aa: CASSYGQGHNQPQHF

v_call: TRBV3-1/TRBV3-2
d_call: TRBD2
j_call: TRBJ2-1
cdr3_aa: CASSQAGLAGDNEQFF

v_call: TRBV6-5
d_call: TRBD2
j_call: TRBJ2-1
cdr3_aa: CASTFSGQPKQFF

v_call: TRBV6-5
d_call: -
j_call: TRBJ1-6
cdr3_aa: CASQPQGKDSPLHF